A selection of T cell receptor beta chains follows, all from one sample in a study of human T cells and chemical hapten exposure. TCRdb used MiXCR to reprocess the RACE reads, holding one entry per CDR3 protein. The sample records approximately 68,000 distinct CDR3 sequences, over 6.5% being singletons. The sample was whole blood, taken in connection with sensitization to the hapten diphenylcyclopropenone (DPC). The source of these receptors is a woman aged 50 to 60 with alopecia areata. Some clones in this sample may be carry-over from other donors' samples. The conserved cysteine and the conserved F or W are not part of the CDR3 here. Fields, in order: J gene, V gene, clone size, CDR3 protein. Clone size appears in some rows only: once, few, many, or a class for an expanded clone.

TRBJ2-2	TRBV6-5	.	ASSYSPRETGELF
TRBJ2-7	TRBV29-1	many	SVDRDGSYEQY
TRBJ2-7	TRBV29-1	.	SVRTGAYEQY
TRBJ1-5	TRBV29-1	few	SVGDGGAGNQPQH
TRBJ1-3	TRBV6-5	many	ASSLKADSGNTIY
TRBJ1-6	TRBV5-1	few	ASMLDSNSPLH
TRBJ2-3	TRBV6-5	.	ASSTGEPRADTQY
TRBJ2-1	TRBV2	.	ASMAMNEQF
TRBJ1-2	TRBV11-2	.	ASSIRGQGFYGYT
TRBJ1-4	TRBV2	.	ASRRRGEKLF
TRBJ1-1	TRBV20-1	many	SASSGQSTEAF
TRBJ2-2	TRBV12-3/TRBV12-4	many	ASSLGVVGTGELF
TRBJ2-2	TRBV24-1	few	ATSATGTGELF
TRBJ1-1	TRBV14	.	ASSQIGDSSWTEAF
TRBJ2-7	TRBV7-8	few	ASSLGYSTYEQY
TRBJ2-6	TRBV19	many	ASSTGQFGANVLT
TRBJ2-3	TRBV11-2	.	ASIWGLAGGPTDTQY
TRBJ2-1	TRBV29-1	many	SVPGERGEQF
TRBJ2-2	TRBV29-1	few	GGQGSAGELF
TRBJ1-5	TRBV7-8	many	ASSLAGPNNQPQH
TRBJ1-3	TRBV7-8	.	ASSPAGDGNTIY
TRBJ2-5	TRBV7-2	many	ASSLDRQETQY
TRBJ1-5	TRBV6-1	.	ASSERGQVNQPQH
TRBJ2-7	TRBV7-9	.	ASSAAPYEQY
TRBJ1-1	TRBV9	many	ASSVGGQGAATEAF